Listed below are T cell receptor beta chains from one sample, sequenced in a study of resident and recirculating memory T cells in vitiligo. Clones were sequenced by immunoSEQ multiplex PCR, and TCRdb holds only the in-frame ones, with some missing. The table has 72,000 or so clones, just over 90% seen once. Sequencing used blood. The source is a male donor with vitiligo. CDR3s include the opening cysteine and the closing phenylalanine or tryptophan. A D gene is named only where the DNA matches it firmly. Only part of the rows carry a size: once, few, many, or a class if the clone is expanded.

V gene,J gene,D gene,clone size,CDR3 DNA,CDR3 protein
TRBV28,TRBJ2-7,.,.,TGTGCCAGCAGTTTCTACAGGATCCGCTCCTACGAGCAGTACTTC,CASSFYRIRSYEQYF
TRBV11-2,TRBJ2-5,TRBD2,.,TGTGCCAGCAGCTTAATTATAGCGGGAGAGACCCAGTACTTC,CASSLIIAGETQYF
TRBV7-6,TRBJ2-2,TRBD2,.,TGTGCCAGCAGCTTAGCGCAAGGGGGTACGACTAGCGGGAAATGGGCCGGGGAGCTGTTTTTT,CASSLAQGGTTSGKWAGELFF
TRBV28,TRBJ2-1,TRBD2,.,TGTGCCAGCAGTTTATCGGTAGCGGGAGAGGTTCTTGTGTACAATGAGCAGTTCTTC,CASSLSVAGEVLVYNEQFF
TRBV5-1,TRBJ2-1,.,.,TGCGCCAGCAGCTTAGAAACTAGCACCTCCTCCTACAATGAGCAGTTCTTC,CASSLETSTSSYNEQFF
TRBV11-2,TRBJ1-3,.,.,TGTGCCAGCAGCTTAGGAACAGGGTGGTCCGGAAACACCATATATTTT,CASSLGTGWSGNTIYF
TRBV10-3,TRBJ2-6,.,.,TGTGCCATCGCAATCTTGACAGGAGAGTATGGCTCTGGGGCCAACGTCCTGACTTTC,CAIAILTGEYGSGANVLTF
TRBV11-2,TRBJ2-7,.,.,TGTGCCAGCAGCTTAAGGCCCGGACAGACCTACGGCGAGCAGTACTTC,CASSLRPGQTYGEQYF
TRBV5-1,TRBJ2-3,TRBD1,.,TGCGCCAGCAGCTCATCCGGGACAGGGGTTGGCACAGATACGCAGTATTTT,CASSSSGTGVGTDTQYF
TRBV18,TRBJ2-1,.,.,TGTGCCAGCTCACCCCGCGGTGACGATTTTCTCTTCTTC,CASSPRGDDFLFF
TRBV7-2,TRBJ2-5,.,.,TGTGCCAGCAGCTTATCAGGCACGAAAGAGACCCAGTACTTC,CASSLSGTKETQYF
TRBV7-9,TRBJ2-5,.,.,TGTGCCAGCAGCCCCCTCGGGGGAGAAGAGACCCAGTACTTC,CASSPLGGEETQYF
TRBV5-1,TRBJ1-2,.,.,TGCGCCAGCAGCCCAAATATGGGGGGTTACTATGGCTACACCTTC,CASSPNMGGYYGYTF
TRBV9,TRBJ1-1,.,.,TGTGCCAGCAGCCCGGGAGTGAACACTGAAGCTTTCTTT,CASSPGVNTEAFF
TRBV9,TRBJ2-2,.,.,TGTGCCAGCTGGTCCGGAGGGGCCGGGGAGCTGTTTTTT,CASWSGGAGELFF
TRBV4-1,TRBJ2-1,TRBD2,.,TGCGCCAGCAGCCGCCGGCAAGGGCTAGCGGGAGGATACAATGAGCAGTTCTTC,CASSRRQGLAGGYNEQFF
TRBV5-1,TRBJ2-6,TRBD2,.,TGCGCCAGCAGCTCGGGGGGGACAACCAGTTCTGGGGCCAACGTCCTGACTTTC,CASSSGGTTSSGANVLTF
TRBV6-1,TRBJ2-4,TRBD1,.,TGTGCCAGCCAGACAGGGATTACAAACATTCAGTACTTC,CASQTGITNIQYF
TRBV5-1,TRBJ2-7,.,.,TGCGCCAGCAGCCTGAAAGGTCCAACTAGCTCCTACGAGCAGTACTTC,CASSLKGPTSSYEQYF
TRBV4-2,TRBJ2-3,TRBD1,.,TGTGCCAGCAGCCTTGGAGACAGGGACACAGATACGCAGTATTTT,CASSLGDRDTDTQYF
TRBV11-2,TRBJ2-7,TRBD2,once,TGTGCCAGCAGCCCCCCCGCGGGAGGCTTCGCCTACGAGCAGTACTTC,CASSPPAGGFAYEQYF
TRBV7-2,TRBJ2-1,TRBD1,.,TGTGCCAGCAGCTCAATAGACAGGGGCCAGCAGTTCTTC,CASSSIDRGQQFF
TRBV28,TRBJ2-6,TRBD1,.,TGTGCCAGCAGTCCCAGACAGGGGGCGGTGTCTGGGGCCAACGTCCTGACTTTC,CASSPRQGAVSGANVLTF
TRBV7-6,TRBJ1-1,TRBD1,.,TGTGCCAGCAGTCGTGGGACAGGGGGGACTGAAGCTTTCTTT,CASSRGTGGTEAFF
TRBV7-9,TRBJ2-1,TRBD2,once,TGTGCCAGCAGCGAGCCGGGACTAGCTTGGGATGAGCAGTTCTTC,CASSEPGLAWDEQFF
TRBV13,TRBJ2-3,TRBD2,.,TGTGCCAGCAGCTCCTCTAGCGGGAGACACACAGATACGCAGTATTTT,CASSSSSGRHTDTQYF